The 24 T cell receptor beta chains given below trace back to one sample, sequenced in a study of blood T cell repertoires in COVID-19. Assay used: immunoSEQ multiplex PCR; TCRdb lists only in-frame clones, some missing. The sample lists fewer than 150,000 clones; about 90% were seen once. The material sequenced was peripheral blood. The receptor source for this set is a woman aged 80 or older with acute or convalescent COVID-19.

The rearrangement joins TRBV7-9 to TRBJ2-1, with D possibly being TRBD2 (8 bases). With 4 bases removed from V and 5 bases from J, the gap between germline ends came to 21 bases. The CDR3 totals 17 residues. Germline V gene sequence: CDR1 SEHNR, CDR2 FQNEAQ (reference sequence). Here the CDR3 reads CASSSDRLAGTDNEQFF. DNA of the CDR3: TGTGCCAGCAGCTCGGATAGATTAGCGGGGACAGACAATGAGCAGTTCTTC.

The chain joins TRBV2 to TRBJ1-1; 7 bases line up with TRBD1. V shed 6 bases, J shed 0 bases, and the junction held 13 bases outside the gene matches. CDR3 length: 17 residues. Per germline, CDR1 SNHLY and CDR2 FYNNEI. The CDR3 sequence is CASSRQGRTHMNTEAFF. The CDR3 DNA follows: TGTGCCAGCAGCCGACAGGGCCGAACCCATATGAACACTGAAGCTTTCTTT.

The chain's CDR3 is CASSLSGTEAFF. CDR3 coding DNA: TGTGCCAGCAGCCTTTCGGGAACTGAAGCTTTCTTT. This chain joins TRBV3-1 (or the pseudogene TRBV3-2) and TRBJ1-1; D ambiguous. CDR3 length equals 12 residues. V dropped 4 bases and J dropped 5 bases, with 8 bases sitting between them. In germline, CDR1 is LGHDT, CDR2 YNNKEL (reference sequence).

The CDR3 nucleotides are TGCGCCAGCAGCCAAGATCTCGGAGGGGGAGGGCAGCCCCAGCATTTT. It codes for CASSQDLGGGGQPQHF. The chain is built from TRBV4-3 and TRBJ1-5; D might be TRBD1 (6 bases). The CDR3 length is 16 residues. Germline V gene data show CDR1 as LGHNA and CDR2 as YSLEER. Trimming removed 0 bases from V and 7 bases from J, with 16 bases in between.

The chain recombines TRBV29-1 with TRBJ2-5; maybe TRBD2 (7 bases). Trimming removed 6 bases from V and 3 bases from J, with 11 bases in between. Germline V gene data show CDR1 as SQVTM and CDR2 as ANQGSEA. The CDR3 covers 12 residues. The CDR3 bases are TGCAGCGTGGGGGGGCTAAAAGAGACCCAGTACTTC. Its translation: CSVGGLKETQYF.

The rearrangement joins TRBV18 to TRBJ1-1, with 9 bases that match TRBD1. V lost 1 base to trimming and J lost 1 base; unmatched junction nucleotides: 4. The CDR3 spans 16 residues. In germline, CDR1 is KGHSH, CDR2 LQKENI. The CDR3 region is CASSPLGQGSNTEAFF. Written as DNA, the CDR3 is TGTGCCAGCTCACCACTCGGACAGGGGTCGAACACTGAAGCTTTCTTT.

This clone was seen once. The genes are TRBV2 and TRBJ2-3; 7 bases fit TRBD1. The CDR3 spans 13 residues. In germline, CDR1 is SNHLY, CDR2 FYNNEI. With 6 bases clipped from V and 7 bases from J, the junction kept 7 bases outside the gene matches. CDR3 region: CASSRGTANTQYF. The CDR3 region has the DNA TGTGCCAGCAGCCGAGGGACAGCCAATACGCAGTATTTT. Complete variable domain (other parts from reference TRBV2 and TRBJ2-3): EPEVTQTPSHQVTQMGQEVILRCVPISNHLYFYWYRQILGQKVEFLVSFYNNEISEKSEIFDDQFSVERPDGSNFTLKIRSTKLEDSAMYFCASSRGTANTQYFGPGTRLTVL.

The rearrangement joins TRBV3-1 (or the pseudogene TRBV3-2) to TRBJ1-5; D not resolved. The CDR3 loop spans 14 amino acids. Trimming pared 1 base from V and 4 bases from J, leaving 8 bases between. From germline, CDR1 is LGHDT and CDR2 YNNKEL (reference sequence). CDR3 in DNA: TGTGCCAGCAGCCAAGCAACAGCAAATCAGCCCCAGCATTTT. It yields the protein CASSQATANQPQHF.

The rearrangement uses TRBV6-5 and TRBJ2-7; TRBD1 is a possible D gene (5 bases). The germline gives CDR1 MNHEY, CDR2 SVGAGI. Trimming stripped 3 bases from V and 3 bases from J, with 12 bases between. This CDR3 is built from 14 residues. As DNA, the CDR3 is TGTGCCAGCAGTTATCTACGTGACAGCTACGAGCAGTACTTC. It specifies CASSYLRDSYEQYF.

This chain joins TRBV19 and TRBJ2-3; D is undetermined. V shed 3 bases and J shed 3 bases, with 10 bases lying between them. This CDR3 has 14 amino acids. The germline V gene has CDR1 LNHDA and CDR2 SQIVND (reference sequence). The CDR3 protein is CASSILGRTDTQYF. The CDR3, as DNA: TGTGCCAGTAGTATCCTAGGCAGAACAGATACGCAGTATTTT.

This clone was counted once. The chain has TRBV10-3 and TRBJ1-1; a weak D match, TRBD1 (6 bases). The CDR3 spans 14 residues. The V gene lost 5 bases and the J gene lost 2 bases, with 12 bases spanning the gap. Germline V CDR1 and CDR2: ENHRY, SYGVKD. CDR3 sequence (DNA): TGTGCCATCAGTTTTTACAGGGATAACACTGAAGCTTTCTTT. It yields the protein CAISFYRDNTEAFF.

The chain carries TRBV3-1 (or the pseudogene TRBV3-2) and TRBJ1-4, with D maybe TRBD1 (5 bases). Looked up from germline, CDR1 is LGHDT and CDR2 is YNNKEL (reference sequence). The length of the CDR3 is 14 residues. Trimming cost V 6 bases and J 8 bases, with 16 bases left between them. The CDR3 reads CASRPGLRTEKLFF. CDR3 nucleotide sequence: TGTGCCAGCAGACCGGGACTTCGGACAGAAAAACTGTTTTTT.

As DNA, the CDR3 is TGCGCCAGCAGCAAAGGCGTTGGCACAGCCCAAGAGACCCAGTACTTC. Encoded protein: CASSKGVGTAQETQYF. The chain has TRBV4-1 and TRBJ2-5; unclear D gene. In germline, CDR1 is MGHRA, CDR2 YSYEKL. The CDR3 runs 16 residues. V lost 5 bases and J 1 base, leaving 17 bases between the germline ends.

V and J are TRBV7-2 and TRBJ1-3; D is perhaps TRBD1 (6 bases). V dropped 4 bases and J dropped 0 bases, with 16 bases sitting between them. Per the germline V gene, CDR1 is SGHTA and CDR2 is FQGNSA. The CDR3 contains 17 residues. CDR3 sequence (DNA): TGTGCCAGCAGCTCACAAACAGGGCGGAGCTCTGGAAACACCATATATTTT. This encodes CASSSQTGRSSGNTIYF.

This sequence joins TRBV5-1 and TRBJ2-1; 9 bases agree with TRBD1. The CDR3 has 14 amino acids. With 0 bases clipped from V and 10 bases from J, the junction kept 5 bases outside the gene matches. CDR1 and CDR2 from the germline V gene are SGHRS and YFSETQ. The CDR3 protein is CASSLGTGGAEQFF. In DNA, the CDR3 is TGCGCCAGCAGCTTGGGTACAGGGGGCGCGGAGCAGTTCTTC. The full variable domain, completed using reference TRBV5-1 and TRBJ2-1, is KAGVTQTPRYLIKTRGQQVTLSCSPISGHRSVSWYQQTPGQGLQFLFEYFSETQRNKGNFPGRFSGRQFSNSRSEMNVSTLELGDSALYLCASSLGTGGAEQFFGPGTRLTVL.

V is TRBV30 and J is TRBJ1-2, with D possibly matching TRBD1 (5 bases). The germline V gene encodes CDR1 GTSNPN and CDR2 SVGIG (reference sequence). There are 14 residues in the CDR3. V was cut by 3 bases and J by 0 bases, with 11 bases left in between. In DNA, the CDR3 is TGTGCCTGGAGGGAGGGGTGGTCTAACTATGGCTACACCTTC. Translating gives CAWREGWSNYGYTF. Filled out from reference TRBV30 and TRBJ1-2, the complete variable domain reads SQTIHQWPATLVQPVGSPLSLECTVEGTSNPNLYWYRQAAGRGLQLLFYSVGIGQISSEVPQNLSASRPQDRQFILSSKKLLLSDSGFYLCAWREGWSNYGYTFGSGTRLTVV.

The rearrangement links TRBV6-5 to TRBJ2-1; perhaps TRBD1 as D (6 bases). CDR3 length: 14 amino acids. Trimming stripped 6 bases from V and 10 bases from J, with 19 bases between. Germline V lookup: CDR1 MNHEY, CDR2 SVGAGI. The CDR3 here is CASRSWQGWREQFF. The CDR3 DNA reads as TGTGCCAGCAGAAGCTGGCAGGGGTGGAGGGAGCAGTTCTTC.

The chain joins TRBV7-9 to TRBJ1-2; TRBD1 matches 8 bases. The CDR3 totals 17 residues. Germline CDR1 SEHNR, CDR2 FQNEAQ (reference sequence). With 5 bases clipped from V and 0 bases from J, the junction kept 11 bases outside the gene matches. The CDR3 nucleotides are TGTGCCAGCAGCCCCCTCCAGGGGGCCTGGGCTAACTATGGCTACACCTTC. Translated, it gives CASSPLQGAWANYGYTF.

This sequence joins TRBV5-1 and TRBJ2-1; maybe TRBD2 (7 bases). Trimming pared 0 bases from V and 6 bases from J, leaving 13 bases between. CDR1 SGHRS and CDR2 YFSETQ come from the germline V gene. There are 15 residues in the CDR3. The CDR3 region is CASSLDGGLINEQFF. CDR3 DNA sequence: TGCGCCAGCAGCTTGGACGGGGGGCTAATCAATGAGCAGTTCTTC.

The CDR3: CASSPQQGAGTEAFF. The CDR3, as DNA: TGTGCCAGCAGCCCACAACAGGGGGCAGGCACTGAAGCTTTCTTT. The J gene is TRBJ1-1, the V gene TRBV11-2; 9 nucleotides match TRBD1. Germline V gene data show CDR1 as SGHAT and CDR2 as FQNNGV. Unmatched junction bases numbered 8, after V lost 5 bases and J lost 4 bases. This CDR3 has 15 amino acids.

The chain combines TRBV6-5 with TRBJ2-5; the D gene is possibly TRBD1 (6 bases). Germline CDR1 reads MNHEY; CDR2 reads SVGAGI. Trimming removed 0 bases from V and 1 base from J, with 12 bases in between. CDR3 length: 16 residues. CDR3 region: CASSYSGRGFQETQYF. The CDR3 DNA sequence: TGTGCCAGCAGTTACTCAGGCAGGGGCTTCCAAGAGACCCAGTACTTC.

The chain has TRBV18 and TRBJ1-1; possible D gene TRBD1, 5 bases. CDR1 is KGHSH, CDR2 LQKENI, per germline. V was shortened by 7 bases and J by 1 base, with 10 bases between the two germline ends. This CDR3 is 13 amino acids long. In DNA form, the CDR3 reads TGTGCCAGCTTTGGGGGGGGGAACACTGAAGCTTTCTTT. Amino acid sequence: CASFGGGNTEAFF.

The rearrangement joins TRBV6-5 to TRBJ2-7; TRBD1 agrees at 8 bases. Unmatched junction bases numbered 5, after V lost 6 bases and J lost 7 bases. The CDR3 length is 12 residues. Germline CDR1 MNHEY, CDR2 SVGAGI. CDR3 DNA: TGTGCCAGCAGAGGACAGGGTTGGGAGCAGTACTTC. Protein product: CASRGQGWEQYF.

The rearrangement joins TRBV6-5 to TRBJ1-5, with D hard to call. The ends were cut back, 5 bases at V and 1 base at J, with 6 bases in the middle. CDR1 is MNHEY and CDR2 is SVGAGI in the germline V gene. The CDR3 sequence is 13 residues long. The CDR3 spells CASSPGSNQPQHF. The CDR3 DNA is TGTGCCAGCAGTCCCGGGAGCAATCAGCCCCAGCATTTT.